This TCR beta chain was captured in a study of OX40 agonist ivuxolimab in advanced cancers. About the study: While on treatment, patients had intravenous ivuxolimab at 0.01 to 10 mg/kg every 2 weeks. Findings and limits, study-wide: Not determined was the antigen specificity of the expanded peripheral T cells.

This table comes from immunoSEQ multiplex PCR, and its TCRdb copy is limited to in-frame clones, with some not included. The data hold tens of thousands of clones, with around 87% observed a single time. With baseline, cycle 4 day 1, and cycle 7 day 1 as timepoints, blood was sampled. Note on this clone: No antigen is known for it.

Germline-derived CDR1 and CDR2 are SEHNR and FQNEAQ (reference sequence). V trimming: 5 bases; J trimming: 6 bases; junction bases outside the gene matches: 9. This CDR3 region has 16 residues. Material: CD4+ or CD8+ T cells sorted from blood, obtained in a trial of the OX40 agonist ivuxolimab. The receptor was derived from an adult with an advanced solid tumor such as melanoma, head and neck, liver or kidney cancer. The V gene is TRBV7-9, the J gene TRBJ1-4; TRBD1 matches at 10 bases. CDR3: CASSHRTGTGDEKLFF. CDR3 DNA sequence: TGTGCCAGCAGCCACCGAACCGGGACAGGGGATGAAAAACTGTTTTTT.